The 17 T cell receptor beta chains given below trace back to one sample, sequenced in a study of blood T cell repertoires in COVID-19. Sequencing was performed with immunoSEQ multiplex PCR; in TCRdb, only in-frame clones are kept and a portion is missing. There are about 95,000 clones in the sample; roughly 80% occur only once, and roughly 25% lies in the top ten. The sequenced sample was peripheral blood. The receptors come from a man at least 80 years old with active or convalescent COVID-19.

This chain joins TRBV6-5 and TRBJ2-7; D gene unclear. CDR3 size: 14 residues. CDR1 and CDR2 from the germline V gene are MNHEY and SVGAGI. V was trimmed by 2 bases and J by 5 bases, leaving 13 bases between them. CDR3 protein: CASSYGQAWDEQYF. As DNA, the CDR3 is TGTGCCAGCAGTTACGGGCAGGCCTGGGACGAGCAGTACTTC.

On this clone: Other nucleotide sequences in the sample specify the same CDR3. The chain is built from TRBV5-1 and TRBJ1-1; D uncertain. V was trimmed by 0 bases and J by 4 bases, leaving 7 bases between them. Per germline, CDR1 SGHRS and CDR2 YFSETQ. The CDR3 consists of 13 residues. The CDR3 loop is CASSLDGSTEAFF. CDR3 DNA sequence: TGCGCCAGCAGCTTGGACGGGAGCACTGAAGCTTTCTTT.

The chain joins TRBV11-2 to TRBJ1-1; unclear D gene. CDR1 SGHAT and CDR2 FQNNGV come from the germline V gene. The CDR3 loop spans 13 amino acids. V lost 3 bases to trimming and J lost 4 bases, with 9 bases between them. CDR3 sequence reads: CASSLSPITEAFF. The CDR3 DNA reads as TGTGCCAGCAGCTTGAGTCCGATCACTGAAGCTTTCTTT.

The gene calls are TRBV5-4 and TRBJ2-2, with TRBD2 matching over 14 bases. CDR3 length equals 19 residues. With V trimmed by 4 bases and J by 0 bases, 8 bases remained unmatched. Germline-derived CDR1 and CDR2 are SGHNT and YYREEE (reference sequence). The CDR3 reads CASSERTSGGSANTGELFF. In DNA, the CDR3 is TGTGCCAGCAGCGAAAGGACTAGCGGGGGGAGCGCGAACACCGGGGAGCTGTTTTTT.

To note about this clone: A read error may account for a junction end that differs from germline. The gene calls are TRBV7-2 and TRBJ2-3, with a possible D match to TRBD2 (6 bases). The CDR3 loop spans 16 amino acids. Per germline, CDR1 SGHTA and CDR2 FQGNSA. The CDR3 loop is CASSLRRGLSTDTQYF. The CDR3, as DNA: TGTGCCAGCAGCTTAAGGCGGGGCCTAAGCACAGATACGCAATATTTT.

This clone has ten or more counts. Distinct nucleotide sequences in the sample also encode this CDR3. The chain has TRBV5-6 and TRBJ1-5; 8 nucleotides agree with TRBD1. The CDR3 is made up of 14 amino acids. Germline assignment: CDR1 SGHDT and CDR2 YYEEEE. The V and J ends lost 0 bases and 7 bases, in that order; junction bases with no gene match: 3. This CDR3 is CASSLAGGRQPQHF. Here the CDR3 DNA reads TGTGCCAGCAGCTTGGCAGGGGGCCGGCAGCCCCAGCATTTT.

This chain uses TRBV10-1 with TRBJ2-5, with D tentatively TRBD2 (6 bases). V dropped 8 bases and J dropped 3 bases, with 13 bases sitting between them. The CDR3 is 13 residues long. Germline CDR1 reads WNHNN; CDR2 reads SYGVQD (reference sequence). CDR3 DNA: TGCGCCAGCCGACCGGAGGGAAAAGAGACCCAGTACTTC. Amino acid sequence: CASRPEGKETQYF.

The V call is TRBV6-5, the J call TRBJ2-7, with no clear D. Germline V gene sequence: CDR1 MNHEY, CDR2 SVGAGI. CDR3 length: 12 amino acids. The germline V and J ends were trimmed by 6 bases and 2 bases, with 8 bases remaining between them. CDR3 coding DNA: TGTGCCAGCAGCCCATCCCCCTACGAGCAGTACTTC. Protein: CASSPSPYEQYF.

Only one count was recorded for this clone. V and J are TRBV7-2 and TRBJ1-6; TRBD1 aligns across 10 bases. Germline assignment: CDR1 SGHTA and CDR2 FQGNSA. CDR3 length equals 15 residues. Germline trimming cut 1 base from V and 10 bases from J; bases unmatched to any gene: 4. The CDR3 loop is CASSLVMTGGSPLHF. Written as DNA, the CDR3 is TGTGCCAGCAGCTTAGTTATGACAGGGGGCTCACCCCTCCACTTT.

This chain connects TRBV7-8 to TRBJ1-3; no reliable D call. V lost 1 base to trimming and J lost 2 bases, with 9 bases between them. Germline CDR1 SGHVS, CDR2 FQNEAQ. The CDR3 sequence is 15 residues long. CDR3 DNA sequence: TGTGCCAGCAGCTTAGGCGGAAATGCTGGAAACACCATATATTTT. Amino acids: CASSLGGNAGNTIYF. Variable domain in full (rest from reference TRBV7-8 and TRBJ1-3): GAGVSQSPRYKVAKRGQDVALRCDPISGHVSLFWYQQALGQGPEFLTYFQNEAQLDKSGLPSDRFFAERPEGSVSTLKIQRTQQEDSAVYLCASSLGGNAGNTIYFGEGSWLTVV.

This chain uses TRBV5-4 with TRBJ2-5, with 8 bases aligning to TRBD1. Germline V gene lookup returns CDR1 SGHNT and CDR2 YYREEE (reference sequence). There are 17 residues in the CDR3. With V trimmed by 4 bases and J by 2 bases, 13 bases remained unmatched. CDR3 DNA: TGTGCCAGCAGCCTGGGCCAGGGGGCTACGGAACAAGAGACCCAGTACTTC. Residues: CASSLGQGATEQETQYF.

The rearrangement links TRBV19 to TRBJ2-1, with a possible D match to TRBD2 (5 bases). The CDR3 spans 12 residues. Trimming took off 5 bases at V and 9 bases at J, with 11 bases between the two ends. Germline values: CDR1 LNHDA, CDR2 SQIVND (reference sequence). DNA of the CDR3: TGTGCCAGTAGTCCTCGACTACCTGAGCAGTTCTTC. Translation: CASSPRLPEQFF.

CDR3 residues: CASSGNREGRNTIYF. Here the CDR3 DNA reads TGTGCCAGCAGCGGGAACAGGGAAGGGAGAAACACCATATATTTT. The chain links TRBV6-5 to TRBJ1-3, with D tentatively TRBD1 (6 bases). The V and J ends lost 6 bases and 5 bases respectively, with 17 bases between them. This CDR3 has 15 residues. Germline loops: CDR1 MNHEY, CDR2 SVGAGI.

Note on this clone: In the same sample, other DNA sequences code for this CDR3. V is TRBV5-1 and J is TRBJ1-1, with D unresolved. Trimming took off 0 bases at V and 1 base at J, with 7 bases between the two ends. This CDR3 has 14 amino acids. Germline V gives CDR1 SGHRS, CDR2 YFSETQ. The CDR3 is CASSLVGGNTEAFF. The DNA of the CDR3 is TGCGCCAGCAGCTTGGTAGGAGGGAACACTGAAGCTTTCTTT. Combining the CDR3 with reference TRBV5-1 and TRBJ1-1 gives the whole variable domain KAGVTQTPRYLIKTRGQQVTLSCSPISGHRSVSWYQQTPGQGLQFLFEYFSETQRNKGNFPGRFSGRQFSNSRSEMNVSTLELGDSALYLCASSLVGGNTEAFFGQGTRLTVV.

CDR3 nucleotides: TGCAGCGCGTCAGGGGCCGCTCTTGAAGCTTTCTTT. Translating it yields CSASGAALEAFF. The chain joins TRBV29-1 to TRBJ1-1; a weak D match, TRBD1 (6 bases). The ends were cut back, 7 bases at V and 7 bases at J, with 16 bases in the middle. There are 12 residues in the CDR3. From germline, CDR1 is SQVTM and CDR2 ANQGSEA.

This chain connects TRBV6-5 to TRBJ1-1; D may be TRBD1 (6 bases). The germline V and J ends were trimmed by 4 bases and 4 bases, with 16 bases remaining between them. Germline V CDR1 and CDR2: MNHEY, SVGAGI. The CDR3 is made up of 15 amino acids. The DNA for the CDR3 is TGTGCCAGCAGTTCCTGGGGGGGCGGCGGCACTGAAGCTTTCTTT. Amino acids: CASSSWGGGGTEAFF.

The chain combines TRBV5-6 with TRBJ2-7; 7 bases align to TRBD1. Per the germline V gene, CDR1 is SGHDT and CDR2 is YYEEEE. J was trimmed by 6 bases and V by 5 bases; bases with no gene match: 17. CDR3 length equals 16 residues. CDR3 loop: CASRKQGPWSFGEQYF. The CDR3 DNA sequence: TGTGCCAGCAGGAAACAGGGGCCGTGGAGTTTTGGCGAGCAGTACTTC.